A selection of T cell receptor beta chains follows, all from one sample in a study of blood T cell repertoires in COVID-19. Sequencing was performed with immunoSEQ multiplex PCR; in TCRdb, only in-frame clones are kept and a portion is missing. The table records 100,000 to 150,000 clones, 85% of them present only once. Source material: peripheral blood. All receptors come from an elderly woman with COVID-19, enrolled during active disease. CDR3s include the opening cysteine and the closing phenylalanine or tryptophan. D genes are given only for firm matches. Expanded clones get a size class; other rows say once, few or many, or leave the size out.

TGTGCCAGTAGTGACAGTGTAGGAACCCAGGCCCTCTATGGCTACACCTTC	CASSDSVGTQALYGYTF	.	.	TRBV19	TRBJ1-2
TGTGCCAGCCGGGGGCCCGGACGTGGGACAGGTTCCGGGGAGCTGTTTTTT	CASRGPGRGTGSGELFF	TRBD1	once	TRBV19	TRBJ2-2
TGTGCCAGCAGCCAGGACAGGGAGGCGCCCCAGCATTTT	CASSQDREAPQHF	TRBD1	.	TRBV3-1/TRBV3-2	TRBJ1-5
TGTGCCAGCAGCTTAGCGGGTGGGCAAGTCACAGATACGCAGTATTTT	CASSLAGGQVTDTQYF	.	once	TRBV7-2	TRBJ2-3
TGTGCCAGCAGCTCCCTAGCGGGAGTCGGGGAGCTGTTTTTT	CASSSLAGVGELFF	TRBD2	.	TRBV11-2	TRBJ2-2
TGTGCCAGCAGCTTAGGGCTAGCGGGAGCAGAGACCCAGTACTTC	CASSLGLAGAETQYF	TRBD2	once	TRBV7-8	TRBJ2-5
TGCGCCAGCAGTACGGACAGGGGGCTGGAGGACTATGGCTACACCTTC	CASSTDRGLEDYGYTF	TRBD1	.	TRBV5-1	TRBJ1-2
TGTGCCAGCAGCCTGACAGGGGCCTACGAGCAGTACTTC	CASSLTGAYEQYF	TRBD1	.	TRBV3-1/TRBV3-2	TRBJ2-7
TGTGCCAGCAGTTACACCGGGGTCTATGGCTACACCTTC	CASSYTGVYGYTF	.	.	TRBV6-2/TRBV6-3	TRBJ1-2
TGCGCCAGCAGCCAAGGGGGAGGGCTTGGCTACACCTTC	CASSQGGGLGYTF	.	once	TRBV4-1	TRBJ1-2
TGCAGCGTTGGGTCGTGGGGGGACGGGGAATTCTTC	CSVGSWGDGEFF	.	once	TRBV29-1	TRBJ2-1
TGTGCCAGCTCAACCCTCGGGGAGACCCAGTACTTC	CASSTLGETQYF	.	.	TRBV18	TRBJ2-5
TGTGCCAGCAGCGCAAACCCTGGACAGGGCACTGAAGCTTTCTTT	CASSANPGQGTEAFF	TRBD1	once	TRBV9	TRBJ1-1
TGTGCCAGCAGCCAGAACGACAGGCTGAACACTGAAGCTTTCTTT	CASSQNDRLNTEAFF	.	.	TRBV4-2	TRBJ1-1
TGTGCCAGCAGCTTAGGGCGGGTTGAGCAGTACTTC	CASSLGRVEQYF	.	few	TRBV11-2	TRBJ2-7
TGTGCCAGCAGCCTGGGACTAGAGACCCAGTACTTC	CASSLGLETQYF	.	once	TRBV3-1/TRBV3-2	TRBJ2-5
TGTGCCAGCAGCCCGGGACAGGGCGAGACCCAGTACTTC	CASSPGQGETQYF	TRBD1	.	TRBV2	TRBJ2-5
TGTGCCAGCAGCTTAGGTGAGAGCGGGAGGTTCTCCTACGAGCAGTACTTC	CASSLGESGRFSYEQYF	TRBD2	.	TRBV7-2	TRBJ2-7
TGTGCCAGCAGCTCGACTAGCACCCCTTTCTACGAGCAGTACTTC	CASSSTSTPFYEQYF	TRBD2	.	TRBV7-2	TRBJ2-7
TGTGCCAGCAGCCAAGGCGTCCAGCGTGAAAAACTGTTTTTT	CASSQGVQREKLFF	.	.	TRBV3-1/TRBV3-2	TRBJ1-4
TGTGCCAGCAGCCAGGAGGGCCCTACAGATACGCAGTATTTT	CASSQEGPTDTQYF	.	.	TRBV7-9	TRBJ2-3
TGTGCCAGCAGTGAAAAACTCAGGTCTATTTTGTGGGATGAGCAGTTCTTC	CASSEKLRSILWDEQFF	.	.	TRBV6-1	TRBJ2-1
TGTGCCAGCAGTTCTCCCTTTGCAGAAAGGAACACTGAAGCTTTCTTT	CASSSPFAERNTEAFF	.	.	TRBV7-2	TRBJ1-1
TGTGCCACCGGGCAGGGCCTTAACACCGGGGAGCTGTTTTTT	CATGQGLNTGELFF	.	.	TRBV24-1	TRBJ2-2
TGTGCCAGCAGCCAACAGGACTCCTACACTGAAGCTTTCTTT	CASSQQDSYTEAFF	.	.	TRBV14	TRBJ1-1
TGTGCCAGCAGAAGTGGGGGACAGGGAATCGGAGAGCAGTTCTTC	CASRSGGQGIGEQFF	TRBD1	.	TRBV6-5	TRBJ2-1
TGTGCCAGCAGCGTTGACTCTTGGTCACCCCTCCACTTT	CASSVDSWSPLHF	.	.	TRBV7-9	TRBJ1-6
TGTGCCAGTAAGGCGAGCGGGATCGCCTACAATGAGCAGTTCTTC	CASKASGIAYNEQFF	TRBD2	.	TRBV19	TRBJ2-1
TGTGCCAGCAGCGGACAGGCGAACACCGGGGAGCTGTTTTTT	CASSGQANTGELFF	.	.	TRBV9	TRBJ2-2
TGTGCCAGCTCAGCCAATGGACAGAACAATTTATACACCTTC	CASSANGQNNLYTF	.	once	TRBV18	TRBJ1-2
TGTGCCACCAGTGATAAACAGTACACTGAAGCTTTCTTT	CATSDKQYTEAFF	.	.	TRBV24-1	TRBJ1-1
TGTGCCAGCAGTTTTGGGCCATACAATCAGCCCCAGCATTTT	CASSFGPYNQPQHF	.	.	TRBV27	TRBJ1-5
TGCAGTGGTTATACTAATGAAAAACTGTTTTTT	CSGYTNEKLFF	.	.	TRBV20-1	TRBJ1-4
TGTGCCAGCAGTCTCCGAGGGCTGGGACATGTGAATAATTCACCCCTCCACTTT	CASSLRGLGHVNNSPLHF	.	.	TRBV27	TRBJ1-6
TGCAGCGCCCGGGAGGGCTCTGGAAACACCATATATTTT	CSAREGSGNTIYF	.	.	TRBV29-1	TRBJ1-3
TGTGCCAGCAGCAAAGCGCTTTTTGGCAGGCAGGAGACCCAGTACTTC	CASSKALFGRQETQYF	.	.	TRBV21-1	TRBJ2-5
TGTGCCAGTAGTACCCTGGGACTAGTATCAGATACGCAGTATTTT	CASSTLGLVSDTQYF	TRBD2	.	TRBV19	TRBJ2-3
TGTGCCAGCAGCCAAGCGGCAGGGTTTGGTTCACCCCTCCACTTT	CASSQAAGFGSPLHF	.	.	TRBV4-2	TRBJ1-6
TGTGCCAGCAAGATGACAGGGGGCTCTGGGGCCAACGTCCTGACTTTC	CASKMTGGSGANVLTF	TRBD1	.	TRBV28	TRBJ2-6
TGTGCCAGCAGCAGGGGGCCCGCGAACACCGGGGAGCTGTTTTTT	CASSRGPANTGELFF	TRBD1	.	TRBV5-4	TRBJ2-2
TGCGCCAGCAGCCCGAGAGGACAGGGGGGAGATGGCTACACCTTC	CASSPRGQGGDGYTF	TRBD1	.	TRBV5-1	TRBJ1-2